This T cell receptor (beta chain) emerged from a study of blood T cell repertoires in COVID-19. Profiling relied on immunoSEQ multiplex PCR, and the TCRdb table lists in-frame clones only, not all of them. The profile shows 60,000 to 85,000 clones, around 85% of them singletons. CDR3 length: 15 amino acids. After removal of 6 bases from V and 3 bases from J, the junction contained 9 bases not matched to a gene. The germline V gene encodes CDR1 SEHNR and CDR2 FQNEAQ (reference sequence). The source material was peripheral blood. The rearrangement joins TRBV7-9 to TRBJ1-1; 8 bases agree with TRBD1. This TCR was sampled from a man aged 50 to 60 with active COVID-19. In DNA form, the CDR3 reads TGTGCCAGCAGAAGTACAGGGGGTCAGTACACTGAAGCTTTCTTT. Amino acid sequence: CASRSTGGQYTEAFF.